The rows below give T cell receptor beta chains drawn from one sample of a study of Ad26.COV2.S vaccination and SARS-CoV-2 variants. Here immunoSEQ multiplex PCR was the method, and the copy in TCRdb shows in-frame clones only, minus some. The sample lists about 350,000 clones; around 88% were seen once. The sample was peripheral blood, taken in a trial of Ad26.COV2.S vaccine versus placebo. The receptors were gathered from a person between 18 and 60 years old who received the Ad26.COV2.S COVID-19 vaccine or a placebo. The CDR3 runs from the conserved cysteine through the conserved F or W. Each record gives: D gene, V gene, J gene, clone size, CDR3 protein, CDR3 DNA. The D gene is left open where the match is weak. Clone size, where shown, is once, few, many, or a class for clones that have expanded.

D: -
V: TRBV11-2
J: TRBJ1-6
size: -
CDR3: CASSPFMGNSPLHF
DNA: TGTGCCAGCAGCCCATTTATGGGTAATTCACCCCTCCACTTT

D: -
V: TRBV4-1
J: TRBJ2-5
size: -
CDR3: CASSQERGPETQYF
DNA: TGCGCCAGCAGCCAAGAGAGAGGTCCAGAGACCCAGTACTTC

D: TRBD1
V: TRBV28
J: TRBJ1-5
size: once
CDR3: CASSLSGQGTSQPQHF
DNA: TGTGCCAGCAGTTTATCCGGACAGGGGACGAGTCAGCCCCAGCATTTT

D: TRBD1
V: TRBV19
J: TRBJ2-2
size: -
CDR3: CASTDRGRAGELFF
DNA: TGTGCCAGTACTGACAGGGGGCGCGCCGGGGAGCTGTTTTTT

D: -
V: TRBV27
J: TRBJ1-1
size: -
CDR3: CASSLHWNTEAFF
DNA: TGTGCCAGCAGTTTACACTGGAACACTGAAGCTTTCTTT

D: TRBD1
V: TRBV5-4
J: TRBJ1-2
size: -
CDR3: CASSSWDSFYGYTF
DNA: TGTGCCAGCAGCTCCTGGGACAGTTTCTATGGCTACACCTTC

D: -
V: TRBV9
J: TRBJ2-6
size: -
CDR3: CASSVAGSRIPGANVLTF
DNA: TGTGCCAGCAGCGTAGCCGGCTCTCGTATCCCTGGGGCCAACGTCCTGACTTTC

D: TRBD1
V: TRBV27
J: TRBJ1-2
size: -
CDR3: CASSSPGQGHVSRYTF
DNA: TGTGCCAGCAGTTCCCCGGGACAGGGACATGTCAGTCGCTACACCTTC

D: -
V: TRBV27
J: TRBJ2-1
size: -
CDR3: CASSYMGGTHEQFF
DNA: TGTGCCAGCAGCTATATGGGAGGCACCCATGAGCAGTTCTTC

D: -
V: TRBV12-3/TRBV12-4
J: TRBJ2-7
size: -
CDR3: CASSPAGSYEQYF
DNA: TGTGCCAGCAGCCCGGCAGGGTCCTACGAGCAGTACTTC

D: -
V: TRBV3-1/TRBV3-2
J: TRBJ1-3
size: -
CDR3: CASSQEGEPGNTIYF
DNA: TGTGCCAGCAGCCAAGAAGGGGAACCGGGCAACACCATATATTTT

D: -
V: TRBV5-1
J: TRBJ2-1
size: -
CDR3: CASSLRGAYNEQFF
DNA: TGCGCCAGCAGCTTGCGGGGGGCGTACAATGAGCAGTTCTTC

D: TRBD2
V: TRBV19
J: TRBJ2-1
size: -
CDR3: CASSIKRGVYNEQFF
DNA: TGTGCCAGTAGTATAAAGCGGGGGGTCTACAATGAGCAGTTCTTC

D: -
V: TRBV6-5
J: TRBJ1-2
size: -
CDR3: CASSYSKGSYGYTF
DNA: TGTGCCAGCAGTTACTCGAAGGGATCCTATGGCTACACCTTC

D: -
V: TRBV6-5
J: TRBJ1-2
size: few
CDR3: CASSYSTSGYNYGYTF
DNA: TGTGCCAGCAGTTACTCGACCTCAGGGTATAACTATGGCTACACCTTC

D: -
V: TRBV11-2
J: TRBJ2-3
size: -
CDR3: CASSFWTAPQTQYF
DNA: TGTGCCAGCAGCTTCTGGACGGCCCCTCAGACGCAGTATTTT

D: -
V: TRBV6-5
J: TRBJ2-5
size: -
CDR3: CASSYNHGEETQYF
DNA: TGTGCCAGCAGTTACAATCACGGGGAAGAGACCCAGTACTTC

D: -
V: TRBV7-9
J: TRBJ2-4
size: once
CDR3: CASSQIEAFLAKNIQYF
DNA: TGTGCCAGCAGTCAAATAGAGGCCTTTCTAGCCAAAAACATTCAGTACTTC

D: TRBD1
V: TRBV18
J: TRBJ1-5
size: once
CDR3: CASSQGQGANQPQHF
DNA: TGTGCCAGCTCCCAAGGACAGGGGGCAAATCAGCCCCAGCATTTT

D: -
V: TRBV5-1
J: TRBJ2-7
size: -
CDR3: CASSLAGGSYEQYF
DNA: TGCGCCAGCAGCTTAGCAGGGGGGTCATACGAGCAGTACTTC

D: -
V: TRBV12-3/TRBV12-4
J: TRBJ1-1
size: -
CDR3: CASSLTRDTEAFF
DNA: TGTGCCAGCAGTTTAACCAGGGATACTGAAGCTTTCTTT

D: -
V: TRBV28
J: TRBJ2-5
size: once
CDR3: CASSTAETQYF
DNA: TGTGCCAGCAGTACAGCTGAGACCCAGTACTTC

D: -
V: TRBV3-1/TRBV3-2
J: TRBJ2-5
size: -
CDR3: CASSREAGLTFRETQYF
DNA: TGTGCCAGCAGCCGTGAGGCGGGACTCACTTTCCGAGAGACCCAGTACTTC

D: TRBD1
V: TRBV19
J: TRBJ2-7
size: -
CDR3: CASSIAGTGTYEQYF
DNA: TGTGCCAGTAGTATAGCTGGGACAGGTACCTACGAGCAGTACTTC

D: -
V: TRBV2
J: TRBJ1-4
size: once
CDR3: CASKVAVEKLFF
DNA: TGTGCCAGCAAAGTGGCAGTTGAAAAACTGTTTTTT

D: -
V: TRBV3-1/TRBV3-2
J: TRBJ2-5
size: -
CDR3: CASSQDIARQETQYF
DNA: TGTGCCAGCAGCCAAGATATAGCGCGGCAAGAGACCCAGTACTTC

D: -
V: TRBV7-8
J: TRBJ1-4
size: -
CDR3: CASSLAGKTAGEKLFF
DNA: TGTGCCAGCAGCTTAGCAGGAAAAACAGCGGGGGAAAAACTGTTTTTT

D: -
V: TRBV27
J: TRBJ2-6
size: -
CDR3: CASSFGGSAGANVLTF
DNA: TGTGCCAGCAGTTTCGGAGGGAGCGCTGGGGCCAACGTCCTGACTTTC

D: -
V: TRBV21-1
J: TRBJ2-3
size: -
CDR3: CASSKGAKAATSTDTQYF
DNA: TGTGCCAGCAGCAAAGGCGCAAAGGCAGCCACTAGCACAGATACGCAGTATTTT

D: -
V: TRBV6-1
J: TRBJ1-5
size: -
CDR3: CASSEGIHQPQHF
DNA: TGTGCCAGCAGTGAAGGGATCCATCAGCCCCAGCATTTT

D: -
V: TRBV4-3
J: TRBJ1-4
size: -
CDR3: CASSPGRWVEKLFF
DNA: TGCGCCAGCAGTCCCGGTCGGTGGGTAGAAAAACTGTTTTTT

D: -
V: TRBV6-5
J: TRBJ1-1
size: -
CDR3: CASSYSAGPNTEAFF
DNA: TGTGCCAGCAGTTACTCGGCAGGCCCGAACACTGAAGCTTTCTTT

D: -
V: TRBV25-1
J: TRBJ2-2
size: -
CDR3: CASGDTTSNTGELFF
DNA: TGTGCCAGCGGGGACACCACCTCGAACACCGGGGAGCTGTTTTTT

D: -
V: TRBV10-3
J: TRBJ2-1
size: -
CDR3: CAISAGASIGSHNEQFF
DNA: TGTGCCATCAGTGCAGGGGCCAGCATTGGATCACACAATGAGCAGTTCTTC

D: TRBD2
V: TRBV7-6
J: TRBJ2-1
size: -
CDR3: CASSFLAGGSNEQFF
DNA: TGTGCCAGCAGCTTTCTAGCGGGAGGGTCCAATGAGCAGTTCTTC

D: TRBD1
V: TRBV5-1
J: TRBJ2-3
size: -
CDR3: CASSLRTGGLDTQYF
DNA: TGCGCCAGCAGCTTGAGAACAGGGGGCTTGGATACGCAGTATTTT

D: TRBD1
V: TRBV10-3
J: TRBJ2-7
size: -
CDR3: CAISESTGVEQYF
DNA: TGTGCCATCAGTGAGTCGACAGGGGTCGAGCAGTACTTC

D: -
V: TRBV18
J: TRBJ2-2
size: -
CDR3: CASSPTRNTGELFF
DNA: TGTGCCAGCTCCCCCACGAGGAACACCGGGGAGCTGTTTTTT

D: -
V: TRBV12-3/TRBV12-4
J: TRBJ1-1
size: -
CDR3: CASSPRENTEAFF
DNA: TGTGCCAGCAGTCCCCGAGAGAACACTGAAGCTTTCTTT